This T cell receptor (beta chain) was recovered during a study of lymphopenia after photon versus proton radiotherapy. General observations from the study: Photon-treated patients lost naive T cells and TCR diversity; proton-treated stayed stable. Post-nadir TCR diversity decline inversely tracked overall survival among those who died.

CDR1 and CDR2 (germline): ENHRY, SYGVKD. The CDR3 covers 18 residues. The V and J ends lost 7 bases and 0 bases, in that order; junction bases with no gene match: 9. This table comes from immunoSEQ multiplex PCR, and its TCRdb copy is limited to in-frame clones, with some not included. Here the sample spans some 25,000 clones, 90% being singletons. With regard to this clone: Its matching antigen is unknown.

The TCR was taken from a woman aged 45-65 years with cholangiocarcinoma. The chain carries TRBV10-3 and TRBJ2-7; 16 nucleotides line up with TRBD2. The sequenced sample was peripheral blood, obtained from a patient treated with photon-based radiotherapy. The CDR3: CAITRGLAGGSSSYEQYF. As DNA, the CDR3 is TGTGCCATCACCCGGGGACTAGCGGGAGGGTCAAGCTCCTACGAGCAGTACTTC.